The TCR beta chain described here comes from a study of T cells in Graves' hyperthyroidism and ophthalmopathy. Study context: The blood sample was taken at first diagnosis, before treatment began.

The V end lost 6 bases, the J end lost 6 bases, and 18 bases lay between the germline ends. The CDR3 runs 14 residues. This clonotype occurred a few times. Its antigen remains unknown. Patients were excluded because of uncontrolled infection, other autoimmune disease, pregnancy or lactation. Source material for PBMCs was about 10 ml fresh peripheral blood. The investigators amplified TCR beta CDR3 regions from RNA transcripts. With the HTBI primer set, the TCR CDR3 went through a first round of RT-PCR. TCRdb recomputed calls from the multiplex PCR reads with MiXCR, one row per CDR3 protein. The sample holds some 800,000 distinct CDR3 sequences; 38% are singletons and the top ten take approximately 8.7%. Study-level points and caveats: Researchers found most expanded thyroid clonotypes above 0.001 in blood as well.

The clonotype originates from a man between 18 and 35 years old with Graves' hyperthyroidism. The V and J genes are TRBV12-3 or TRBV12-4 and TRBJ2-7; D is possibly TRBD1 or TRBD2 (5 bases each). Sequencing was performed on blood. CDR3 coding DNA: TGTGCCAGCAGCCTCGGGACGTCTGCCTCCGAGCAGTACTTC. Amino acid sequence: CASSLGTSASEQYF.